The rows below give T cell receptor beta chains drawn from one sample of a study of T cell repertoires in aging, cancer and after chemotherapy. Using its own MiXCR run on the multiplex PCR reads, TCRdb lists one record per CDR3 protein. This table has about 2,700 distinct CDR3 sequences, more than 25% appearing once. The sequenced material came from blood. Source of these receptors: a human donor with a solid tumor. Both conserved end residues are part of each CDR3. Fields, in order: CDR3 DNA, CDR3 protein, J gene, clone size, V gene, D gene. The D gene is left open where the match is weak. A clone size is listed for some rows: how often the clone was seen (once, few, many), or a class if it is expanded.

cdr3_nt: TGTGCCAGTAGTCCGGGGTCCTCCTACGAGCAGTACTTC
cdr3_aa: CASSPGSSYEQYF
j_call: TRBJ2-7
clone_size: medium-sized
v_call: TRBV19
d_call: -

cdr3_nt: TGTGCCAGCAGTGAACCGGGACAGGGAGGCTACGAGCAGTACTTC
cdr3_aa: CASSEPGQGGYEQYF
j_call: TRBJ2-7
clone_size: medium-sized
v_call: TRBV6-5
d_call: TRBD1

cdr3_nt: TGCAGCGTCCTCGGATCCTACGAGCAGTACTTC
cdr3_aa: CSVLGSYEQYF
j_call: TRBJ2-7
clone_size: large
v_call: TRBV29-1
d_call: -

cdr3_nt: TGTGCCAGCTCATGGACAGCCCTAAGGCGGGATAGCAATCAGCCCCAGCATTTT
cdr3_aa: CASSWTALRRDSNQPQHF
j_call: TRBJ1-5
clone_size: few
v_call: TRBV18
d_call: -

cdr3_nt: TGTGCCAGCAGCTTAGACTCCCCTGGACACCGCACAGATACGCAGTATTTT
cdr3_aa: CASSLDSPGHRTDTQYF
j_call: TRBJ2-3
clone_size: -
v_call: TRBV7-2
d_call: -

cdr3_nt: TGCAGTGCTAGATCGGACAACGAAGCTTTCTTT
cdr3_aa: CSARSDNEAFF
j_call: TRBJ1-1
clone_size: -
v_call: TRBV20-1
d_call: -

cdr3_nt: TGTGCCAGCAGGGGACTAAAAGGCCCAGATACGCAGTATTTT
cdr3_aa: CASRGLKGPDTQYF
j_call: TRBJ2-3
clone_size: few
v_call: TRBV6-2/TRBV6-3
d_call: TRBD2

cdr3_nt: TGTGCCAGCAGTCAAACAGGGACTCCTAATGAAAAACTGTTTTTT
cdr3_aa: CASSQTGTPNEKLFF
j_call: TRBJ1-4
clone_size: few
v_call: TRBV12-3/TRBV12-4
d_call: -

cdr3_nt: TGTGCCAGCTGCTTAGCGTCCCGGGATGAGCAGTTCTTC
cdr3_aa: CASCLASRDEQFF
j_call: TRBJ2-1
clone_size: -
v_call: TRBV7-6
d_call: -

cdr3_nt: TGTGCCAGCCATACTAGCGGGAGGGCTCAAGAGACCCAGTACTTC
cdr3_aa: CASHTSGRAQETQYF
j_call: TRBJ2-5
clone_size: medium-sized
v_call: TRBV27
d_call: TRBD2

cdr3_nt: TGTGCCAGTAGTATACCCGCCGGGACAGGGAATAATTCACCCCTCCACTTT
cdr3_aa: CASSIPAGTGNNSPLHF
j_call: TRBJ1-6
clone_size: medium-sized
v_call: TRBV19
d_call: TRBD1

cdr3_nt: TGTGCCAGCAGTTTAGCGGGGGATTCCTACGAGCAGTACTTC
cdr3_aa: CASSLAGDSYEQYF
j_call: TRBJ2-7
clone_size: medium-sized
v_call: TRBV12-3/TRBV12-4
d_call: -

cdr3_nt: TGTGCCAGCAGGTGGGGACTAGCGGGAGGTCTAAATACGCAGTATTTT
cdr3_aa: CASRWGLAGGLNTQYF
j_call: TRBJ2-3
clone_size: medium-sized
v_call: TRBV6-2/TRBV6-3
d_call: TRBD2

cdr3_nt: TGTGCCAGCAGTAGAATTACGGGGAACACCGGGGAGCTGTTTTTT
cdr3_aa: CASSRITGNTGELFF
j_call: TRBJ2-2
clone_size: medium-sized
v_call: TRBV6-2/TRBV6-3
d_call: -

cdr3_nt: TGTGCCACCAGTGACCCTTTGGGCACAGATACGCAGTATTTT
cdr3_aa: CATSDPLGTDTQYF
j_call: TRBJ2-3
clone_size: -
v_call: TRBV24-1
d_call: -

cdr3_nt: TGTGCCACATCAGCGGGGCAAGAGACCCAGTACTTC
cdr3_aa: CATSAGQETQYF
j_call: TRBJ2-5
clone_size: medium-sized
v_call: TRBV10-3
d_call: TRBD2